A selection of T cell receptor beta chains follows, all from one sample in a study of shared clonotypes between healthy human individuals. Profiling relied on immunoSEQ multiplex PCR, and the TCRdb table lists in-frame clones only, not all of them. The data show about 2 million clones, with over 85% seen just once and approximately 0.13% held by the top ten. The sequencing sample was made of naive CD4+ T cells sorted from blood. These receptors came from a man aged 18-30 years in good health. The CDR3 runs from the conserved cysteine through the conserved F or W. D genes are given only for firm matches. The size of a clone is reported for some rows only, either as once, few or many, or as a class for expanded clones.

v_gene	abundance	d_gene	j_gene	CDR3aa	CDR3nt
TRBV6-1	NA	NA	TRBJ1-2	CASTLGTSWGYTF	TGTGCCAGCACTCTGGGGACTTCGTGGGGCTACACCTTC
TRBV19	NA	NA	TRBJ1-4	CASRRGGLGEKLFF	TGTGCCAGTAGAAGAGGAGGACTGGGGGAAAAACTGTTTTTT
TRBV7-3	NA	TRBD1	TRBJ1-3	CASSLGQGSGNTIYF	TGTGCCAGCAGCCTGGGACAGGGCTCCGGAAACACCATATATTTT
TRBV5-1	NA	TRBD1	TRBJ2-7	CASSLGLGTGVYEQYF	TGCGCCAGCAGCTTGGGGTTGGGGACAGGGGTATACGAGCAGTACTTC
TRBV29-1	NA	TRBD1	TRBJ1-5	CSVGGTGDQPQHF	TGCAGCGTGGGTGGGACAGGCGATCAGCCCCAGCATTTT
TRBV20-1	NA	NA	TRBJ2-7	CSALFAYEQYF	TGCAGTGCCCTGTTCGCCTACGAGCAGTACTTC
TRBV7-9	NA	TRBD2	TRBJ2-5	CASSPGLVVETQYF	TGTGCCAGCAGCCCGGGACTAGTAGTCGAGACCCAGTACTTC
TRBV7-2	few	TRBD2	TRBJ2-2	CASSQSGRAAGELFF	TGTGCCAGCAGCCAAAGCGGGAGGGCCGCCGGGGAGCTGTTTTTT
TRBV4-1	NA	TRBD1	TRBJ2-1	CASSQGGGRYYNEQFF	TGCGCCAGCAGCCAAGGAGGGGGCCGCTATTACAATGAGCAGTTCTTC
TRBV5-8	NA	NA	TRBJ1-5	CASTRSFQPQHF	TGTGCCAGCACTCGGAGTTTTCAGCCCCAGCATTTT
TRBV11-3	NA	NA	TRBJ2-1	CASSPTSSYNEQFF	TGTGCCAGCAGCCCTACTAGCTCCTACAATGAGCAGTTCTTC
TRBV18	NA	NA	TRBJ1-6	CASSPQESSYNSPLHF	TGTGCCAGCTCACCGCAGGAAAGCTCCTATAATTCACCCCTCCACTTT
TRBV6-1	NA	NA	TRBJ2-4	CASSEGSVAKNIQYF	TGTGCCAGCAGTGAAGGATCAGTAGCCAAAAACATTCAGTACTTC
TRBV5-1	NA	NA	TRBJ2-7	CASSLDRTSYEQYF	TGCGCCAGCAGCTTGGACCGGACCTCCTACGAGCAGTACTTC
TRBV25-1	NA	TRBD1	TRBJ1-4	CASARDRGKEKLFF	TGTGCCAGCGCAAGGGACAGGGGAAAGGAAAAACTGTTTTTT
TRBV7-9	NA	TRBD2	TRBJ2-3	CASRRTSVSTDTQYF	TGTGCCAGCAGGCGAACTAGCGTTAGCACAGATACGCAGTATTTT
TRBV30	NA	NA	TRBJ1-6	CAWSKVVRAFYNSPLHF	TGTGCCTGGAGTAAGGTTGTGCGTGCCTTCTATAATTCACCCCTCCACTTT
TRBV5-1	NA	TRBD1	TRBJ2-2	CASSAGGQGLANTGELFF	TGCGCCAGCAGCGCCGGTGGACAGGGGTTGGCGAACACCGGGGAGCTGTTTTTT
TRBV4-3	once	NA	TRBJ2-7	CASSLEQGTEQYF	TGCGCCAGCAGCCTTGAACAGGGGACTGAGCAGTACTTC
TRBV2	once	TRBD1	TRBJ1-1	CASSGTGDTEAFF	TGTGCCAGCAGTGGGACAGGGGACACTGAAGCTTTCTTT
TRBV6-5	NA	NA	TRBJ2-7	CASGQSLRGQYF	TGTGCCAGCGGCCAGAGCCTTCGTGGGCAGTACTTC